The 25 T cell receptor beta chains below were found in one sample sequenced in a study of T cell changes during pregnancy in multiple sclerosis. Assay used: immunoSEQ multiplex PCR; TCRdb lists only in-frame clones, some missing. The sample records roughly 58,000 clones, roughly 90% being singletons. The sequences come from CD8+ T cells from peripheral blood mononuclear cells, collected before pregnancy. The receptors were gathered from a female donor with multiple sclerosis, enrolled in a pregnancy study.

The V gene is TRBV11-2, the J gene TRBJ1-1; TRBD1 matches 7 bases. CDR3 length: 15 amino acids. J was trimmed by 4 bases and V by 0 bases; bases with no gene match: 5. CDR1 is SGHAT and CDR2 is FQNNGV in the germline V gene. The CDR3 is CASSLERGPSTEAFF. The CDR3 DNA reads TGTGCCAGCAGCTTAGAAAGGGGGCCCAGCACTGAAGCTTTCTTT.

V gene TRBV18 combines with J gene TRBJ1-2, with a tentative D call TRBD1 (5 bases). V was shortened by 2 bases and J by 4 bases, with 14 bases between the two germline ends. Germline V gives CDR1 KGHSH, CDR2 LQKENI. CDR3 size: 15 residues. In nucleotides, the CDR3 is TGTGCCAGCTCACCATGGTCGACAGCGAGCTATGGCTACACCTTC. Amino acid sequence: CASSPWSTASYGYTF.

This chain uses TRBV9 with TRBJ2-1; TRBD2 aligns across 10 bases. Germline V lookup: CDR1 SGDLS, CDR2 YYNGEE. Trimming cost V 4 bases and J 8 bases; bases outside gene matches: 12. The CDR3 extends over 16 amino acids. This CDR3 is CASSFLSGGAGDEQFF. CDR3 bases: TGTGCCAGCAGCTTCTTAAGCGGGGGGGCCGGCGATGAGCAGTTCTTC.

The V call is TRBV6-6, the J call TRBJ1-4, with 7 bases aligning to TRBD1. V shed 5 bases and J 7 bases; nucleotides not matched to a gene: 7. The CDR3 length is 14 residues. CDR1 and CDR2 (germline): MNHNY, SVGAGI (reference sequence). The CDR3 DNA follows: TGTGCCAGCAGTCCGGACAGGAACCTTGAAAAACTGTTTTTT. This translates into CASSPDRNLEKLFF.

This chain connects TRBV10-2 to TRBJ2-7; TRBD2 is a possible D gene (6 bases). Germline CDR1 is WSHSY and CDR2 is SAAADI. The CDR3 is 13 amino acids. V lost 6 bases and J 1 base, leaving 10 bases between the germline ends. CDR3 loop: CASRASDSYEQYF. For the CDR3, the DNA is TGCGCCAGCAGGGCTAGCGATTCCTACGAGCAGTACTTC.

The J gene is TRBJ1-4, the V gene TRBV19; D possibly corresponds to TRBD1 (6 bases). The germline V and J ends were trimmed by 1 base and 5 bases, with 14 bases remaining between them. CDR3 length: 16 residues. Germline V gene lookup returns CDR1 LNHDA and CDR2 SQIVND (reference sequence). The CDR3 DNA reads TGTGCCAGTAGTATAGGACTGACAGGCCTCAATGAAAAACTGTTTTTT. As protein: CASSIGLTGLNEKLFF.

In this sample, this clone turned up a few times. This chain uses TRBV6-4 with TRBJ2-3; TRBD2 aligns across 10 bases. The CDR3 extends over 15 amino acids. V gave up 3 bases and J gave up 2 bases; unmatched junction bases: 2. Germline-derived CDR1 and CDR2 are MRHNA and SNTAGT. The CDR3 DNA reads as TGTGCCAGCAGTGAAAGCGGGGGGGCCACAGATACGCAGTATTTT. This sequence encodes CASSESGGATDTQYF.

The CDR3 is CASSQAGGLSYEQYF. In nucleotides, the CDR3 is TGCGCCAGCAGCCAAGCAGGGGGCCTATCCTACGAGCAGTACTTC. The V gene is TRBV4-3, the J gene TRBJ2-7; TRBD1 aligns across 8 bases. Germline V gene lookup returns CDR1 LGHNA and CDR2 YSLEER. The CDR3 consists of 15 residues. After removal of 1 base from V and 1 base from J, the junction contained 3 bases not matched to a gene.

The genes are TRBV12-5 and TRBJ2-5; 7 nucleotides agree with TRBD2. J lost 0 bases, V lost 2 bases, and 3 bases had no gene match. The CDR3 contains 15 residues. In germline, CDR1 is LGHNT, CDR2 FRNRAP. CDR3 sequence (DNA): TGTGCTAGTGGTTTGTTCGGGGGGTACCAAGAGACCCAGTACTTC. Translated: CASGLFGGYQETQYF. The entire variable domain, with the rest obtained from reference TRBV12-5 and TRBJ2-5, is as follows: DARVTQTPRHKVTEMGQEVTMRCQPILGHNTVFWYRQTMMQGLELLAYFRNRAPLDDSGMPKDRFSAEMPDATLATLKIQPSEPRDSAVYFCASGLFGGYQETQYFGPGTRLLVL.

This clone came up once. This sequence joins TRBV19 and TRBJ2-7; 7 bases are shared with TRBD2. The CDR3 has 14 residues. Germline CDR1 LNHDA, CDR2 SQIVND (reference sequence). V trimming: 6 bases; J trimming: 2 bases; junction bases outside the gene matches: 7. CDR3 coding DNA: TGTGCCAGTAGCCCCTGGGGAGGGCCCTACGAGCAGTACTTC. This codes for CASSPWGGPYEQYF.

This chain joins TRBV5-6 and TRBJ2-2; 7 nucleotides align to TRBD2. CDR1 is SGHDT, CDR2 YYEEEE, per germline. V trimming: 5 bases; J trimming: 1 base; junction bases outside the gene matches: 5. The CDR3 loop spans 15 amino acids. CDR3 protein: CASRSWGGNTGELFF. For the CDR3, the DNA is TGTGCCAGCAGATCATGGGGGGGGAACACCGGGGAGCTGTTTTTT.

The chain uses TRBV5-1 and TRBJ1-1, with 7 bases matching TRBD1. With V trimmed by 0 bases and J by 4 bases, 9 bases remained unmatched. Germline CDR1 SGHRS, CDR2 YFSETQ. The CDR3 has 16 residues. This CDR3 is CASSLATAGGLTEAFF. The CDR3 DNA reads as TGCGCCAGCAGCTTGGCTACAGCAGGGGGTCTCACTGAAGCTTTCTTT. Using reference TRBV5-1 and TRBJ1-1 for the parts outside the CDR3, the full variable domain is KAGVTQTPRYLIKTRGQQVTLSCSPISGHRSVSWYQQTPGQGLQFLFEYFSETQRNKGNFPGRFSGRQFSNSRSEMNVSTLELGDSALYLCASSLATAGGLTEAFFGQGTRLTVV.

This chain uses TRBV7-9 with TRBJ2-1; 8 bases match TRBD1. Germline values: CDR1 SEHNR, CDR2 FQNEAQ (reference sequence). The trim removed 5 bases at V and 4 bases at J, leaving 10 bases unmatched. This CDR3 contains 16 residues. Written as DNA, the CDR3 is TGTGCCAGCAGCCCATTACAGGGGGTTGAATACAATGAGCAGTTCTTC. Protein sequence: CASSPLQGVEYNEQFF.

The chain employs TRBV29-1 and TRBJ1-2; a weak D match, TRBD1 (6 bases). The CDR3 length is 14 residues. In germline, CDR1 is SQVTM, CDR2 ANQGSEA. V was cut by 7 bases and J by 9 bases, with 24 bases left in between. This CDR3 reads CSAVPGHREGSYTF. In nucleotides, the CDR3 is TGCAGCGCCGTCCCGGGACATAGGGAAGGTAGCTACACCTTC.

V and J are TRBV21-1 and TRBJ2-5; the table's D call TRBD2 went unverified against the DNA. TRBV21-1 is reported as a pseudogene. The CDR3 extends over 17 amino acids. CDR3 protein: CASSRGVLAGGKETQYF. CDR3 nucleotides: TGTGCCAGCAGCAGGGGGGTGCTAGCGGGGGGAAAAGAGACCCAGTACTTC.

This chain uses TRBV6-1 with TRBJ1-6; 8 positions match TRBD1. Germline CDR1 MNHNS, CDR2 SASEGT. This CDR3 has 16 residues. The V and J ends lost 3 bases and 7 bases, in that order; junction bases with no gene match: 8. DNA for the CDR3: TGTGCCAGCAGTGATGCTGTGCGACAGGGGAATTCACCCCTCCACTTT. Its protein product is CASSDAVRQGNSPLHF.

The gene calls are TRBV6-5 and TRBJ2-1; D not certain. Germline V gene data show CDR1 as MNHEY and CDR2 as SVGAGI. Trimming took off 6 bases at V and 6 bases at J, with 9 bases between the two ends. The CDR3 consists of 12 residues. CDR3 in amino acids: CASSPSINEQFF. For the CDR3, the DNA is TGTGCCAGCAGCCCCTCTATCAATGAGCAGTTCTTC.

The chain carries TRBV30 and TRBJ1-2; 7 nucleotides line up with TRBD1. This CDR3 has 17 amino acids. Germline loops: CDR1 GTSNPN, CDR2 SVGIG (reference sequence). V lost 2 bases, J lost 0 bases, and 12 bases stayed unmatched. Here the CDR3 reads CAWSPPPGTAPNYGYTF. The DNA for the CDR3 is TGTGCCTGGAGTCCCCCTCCCGGGACAGCGCCTAACTATGGCTACACCTTC.

This chain links TRBV9 with TRBJ1-6; D gene uncertain. Looked up from germline, CDR1 is SGDLS and CDR2 is YYNGEE. With 3 bases removed from V and 9 bases from J, the gap between germline ends came to 13 bases. This CDR3 spans 14 amino acids. CDR3 nucleotide sequence: TGTGCCAGCAGCGGTGGGCCATCTTTTTCACCCCTCCACTTT. It is translated as CASSGGPSFSPLHF. The variable domain in full, completed from reference TRBV9 and TRBJ1-6, reads DSGVTQTPKHLITATGQRVTLRCSPRSGDLSVYWYQQSLDQGLQFLIQYYNGEERAKGNILERFSAQQFPDLHSELNLSSLELGDSALYFCASSGGPSFSPLHFGNGTRLTVT.

The V call is TRBV9, the J call TRBJ1-1; D is undetermined. This CDR3 has 15 residues. The ends were cut back, 3 bases at V and 0 bases at J, with 12 bases in the middle. Germline CDR1 SGDLS, CDR2 YYNGEE. The CDR3 loop is CASSGGRVLNTEAFF. The CDR3 nucleotides read TGTGCCAGCAGCGGAGGCCGGGTCCTGAACACTGAAGCTTTCTTT.

The V and J genes are TRBV4-3 and TRBJ1-1, with D possibly matching TRBD1 (5 bases). This CDR3 comprises 18 residues. V was cut by 0 bases and J by 5 bases, with 22 bases left in between. Germline V gene lookup returns CDR1 LGHNA and CDR2 YSLEER. CDR3 DNA: TGCGCCAGCAGCCAAGATACTGTTTCGGGCACTCCAGGGACTGAAGCTTTCTTT. Its protein product is CASSQDTVSGTPGTEAFF.

The chain recombines TRBV7-2 with TRBJ1-1; unclear D gene. V dropped 8 bases and J dropped 6 bases, with 16 bases sitting between them. CDR3 length equals 13 residues. Germline V gene lookup returns CDR1 SGHTA and CDR2 FQGNSA. Written as DNA, the CDR3 is TGTGCCAGCGCTTTCGTATTGGGCGCTGAAGCTTTCTTT. Translated, it gives CASAFVLGAEAFF.

This chain links TRBV9 with TRBJ2-3; TRBD2 aligns across 9 bases. Germline CDR1 SGDLS, CDR2 YYNGEE. There are 14 residues in the CDR3. The CDR3 loop is CASGGPSSTDTQYF. CDR3 DNA sequence: TGTGCTAGCGGGGGCCCATCCTCCACAGATACGCAGTATTTT. Full variable domain (remainder filled in from reference TRBV9 and TRBJ2-3): DSGVTQTPKHLITATGQRVTLRCSPRSGDLSVYWYQQSLDQGLQFLIQYYNGEERAKGNILERFSAQQFPDLHSELNLSSLELGDSALYFCASGGPSSTDTQYFGPGTRLTVL.

The V call is TRBV11-3, the J call TRBJ2-2; TRBD2 might be the D (5 bases). Germline V gives CDR1 SGHNT, CDR2 YENEEA. CDR3 length: 18 residues. Deletions cut 4 bases from V and 0 bases from J, with 18 bases between. The CDR3 spells CASSSPAVDYSNTGELFF. CDR3 nucleotide sequence: TGTGCCAGCAGCTCCCCCGCAGTCGACTACTCGAACACCGGGGAGCTGTTTTTT.

The chain uses TRBV9 and TRBJ1-4; no reliable D call. The CDR3 runs 13 residues. Germline CDR1 and CDR2: SGDLS and YYNGEE. Trimming shortened V by 0 bases and J by 6 bases, and 6 bases separated the two germline ends. CDR3 protein: CASSVDRDEKLFF. CDR3 nucleotides: TGTGCCAGCAGCGTAGATCGGGATGAAAAACTGTTTTTT.